The rows below give T cell receptor beta chains drawn from one sample of a study of blood T cell repertoires in COVID-19. Method: immunoSEQ multiplex PCR; TCRdb's copy keeps in-frame clones and lacks some. The sample records 330,000 or so clones, approximately 90% being singletons. Sequencing was performed on peripheral blood. These receptors were collected from a man younger than 40 with COVID-19, enrolled during active disease. Both conserved end residues are part of each CDR3. Fields, in order: clone size, J gene, V gene, D gene, CDR3 DNA, CDR3 protein. D genes are given only for firm matches. Size values are once, few and many counts, or a class for expanded clones, and some rows have none.

- | TRBJ1-6 | TRBV30 | TRBD1 | TGTGCCTGGAGTGTACAGGGGGTTCGGTCACCCCTCCACTTT | CAWSVQGVRSPLHF
- | TRBJ1-2 | TRBV27 | - | TGTGCCAGCAGCGAGGCCCTGAACTATGGCTACACCTTC | CASSEALNYGYTF
- | TRBJ1-2 | TRBV4-3 | - | TGCGCCAGCAGCCAAGATCGCGGGGCGCGCGACTACACCTTC | CASSQDRGARDYTF
- | TRBJ1-2 | TRBV5-4 | TRBD1 | TGTGCCGGAACCACAGGGGATGCTAACTATGGCTACACCTTC | CAGTTGDANYGYTF
- | TRBJ1-3 | TRBV30 | - | TGTGCCTGGAGTGTATCAGGGCGAGGTGGAAACACCATATATTTT | CAWSVSGRGGNTIYF
- | TRBJ2-7 | TRBV7-9 | - | TGTGCCAGCAGCCCAGAGACAGTGTACTACGAGCAGTACTTC | CASSPETVYYEQYF
- | TRBJ2-2 | TRBV7-2 | - | TGTGCCAGCACTCTAGAGTGGGGGGGCCGCCCCGGGGAGCTGTTTTTT | CASTLEWGGRPGELFF
- | TRBJ1-1 | TRBV12-5 | - | TGTGCTAGTGGTTTTCGGGGGGCGCTTGGTGAAGCTTTCTTT | CASGFRGALGEAFF
- | TRBJ1-5 | TRBV28 | - | TGTGCCAGCAGTGGTCCCCTGTCAGATCAGCCCCAGCATTTT | CASSGPLSDQPQHF
- | TRBJ2-1 | TRBV19 | TRBD2 | TGTGCCAGTAGTAGATCAACTCTAGCGGGAGATGCCTACAATGAGCAGTTCTTC | CASSRSTLAGDAYNEQFF
- | TRBJ1-2 | TRBV6-5 | - | TGTGCCAGCAGTTACTCACAGGGTGGGTACGTCGGCTACACCTTC | CASSYSQGGYVGYTF
few | TRBJ2-2 | TRBV6-2/TRBV6-3 | - | TGTGCCAGCAACCCGGGAGATTCCGGGGAGCTGTTTTTT | CASNPGDSGELFF
- | TRBJ2-2 | TRBV7-2 | TRBD1 | TGTGCCAGCAGCCCAGCGAGCAGGGGGCGCGGGGAGCTGTTTTTT | CASSPASRGRGELFF
- | TRBJ2-7 | TRBV11-2 | - | TGTGCCAGCAGCTTATCACTAGTCGAGCAGTACTTC | CASSLSLVEQYF
- | TRBJ2-3 | TRBV27 | TRBD2 | TGTGCCAGCAAGAAACCGGGACTAGCGGGAGCAGATACGCAGTATTTT | CASKKPGLAGADTQYF
- | TRBJ1-1 | TRBV12-3/TRBV12-4 | - | TGTGCCAGCAGTATCCCGGGCACTGAAGCTTTCTTT | CASSIPGTEAFF
- | TRBJ2-3 | TRBV4-3 | - | TGCGCCAGCAGCCAAGCCCCACAGGGTGATAAGGCAGATACGCAGTATTTT | CASSQAPQGDKADTQYF
- | TRBJ2-7 | TRBV2 | TRBD1 | TGTGCCAGCAGGCGGGACAGGCCCCCTAGGGAGCAGTACTTC | CASRRDRPPREQYF
- | TRBJ2-1 | TRBV5-1 | - | TGCGCCAGCAGCTTGTTAGTCGGGACCTACAATGAGCAGTTCTTC | CASSLLVGTYNEQFF
- | TRBJ1-1 | TRBV7-2 | TRBD1 | TGTGCCAGCAGCGCGTCAGGGGGCGGGTACACTGAAGCTTTCTTT | CASSASGGGYTEAFF
- | TRBJ1-6 | TRBV9 | - | TGTGCCAGCAGCGTGGGGGGGAGCTCCTATAATTCACCCCTCCACTTT | CASSVGGSSYNSPLHF
- | TRBJ2-4 | TRBV7-8 | - | TGTGCCAGCAGCCCCCTAAGTGGCATTCAGTACTTC | CASSPLSGIQYF
- | TRBJ1-3 | TRBV6-5 | - | TGTGCCAGCAGCGATACGACAGTCTCTGGAAACACCATATATTTT | CASSDTTVSGNTIYF
once | TRBJ2-1 | TRBV5-1 | TRBD1 | TGCGCCAGCAGCCCCGGGACAGGGGAAGACAATGAGCAGTTCTTC | CASSPGTGEDNEQFF
- | TRBJ2-7 | TRBV5-1 | TRBD2 | TGCGCCAGCAGCTTATCGGCTAGCGGGGGGGGCTCCTACGAGCAGTACTTC | CASSLSASGGGSYEQYF
- | TRBJ1-2 | TRBV27 | TRBD1 | TGTGCCAGCAGTTTCCGGACAGGGAACTATGGCTACACCTTC | CASSFRTGNYGYTF
- | TRBJ2-2 | TRBV6-4 | - | TGTGCCAGCAGTCCCCTCAGGGAAGCGAACACCGGGGAGCTGTTTTTT | CASSPLREANTGELFF
- | TRBJ1-1 | TRBV28 | - | TGTGCCAGCAGTAAGTCCCCATCTAAAGGGGGTCCTGAAGCTTTCTTT | CASSKSPSKGGPEAFF
- | TRBJ2-2 | TRBV3-1/TRBV3-2 | - | TGTGCCAGCAGCCAAGATCAAGGGACAGCTCCCCCGGGGGCCGGGGAGCTGTTTTTT | CASSQDQGTAPPGAGELFF
- | TRBJ1-2 | TRBV5-1 | - | TGCGCCAGCAGCCCAGAGGCCCCCTATGGCTACACCTTC | CASSPEAPYGYTF
- | TRBJ1-2 | TRBV2 | - | TGTGCCAACAGCGTTTTTAACTATGGCTACACCTTC | CANSVFNYGYTF
- | TRBJ1-2 | TRBV7-2 | TRBD1 | TGTGCCAGCAGCGGAATGGGACAGAACTATGGCTACACCTTC | CASSGMGQNYGYTF
- | TRBJ2-1 | TRBV7-9 | TRBD1 | TGTGCCAGCAGCCGGACGTACAGGGGGTTGAACAATGAGCAGTTCTTC | CASSRTYRGLNNEQFF
once | TRBJ2-5 | TRBV15 | TRBD2 | TGTGCCACCAGCAGAGAGGGGCGGGGGAGCCAAGAGACCCAGTACTTC | CATSREGRGSQETQYF
- | TRBJ2-5 | TRBV28 | TRBD2 | TGTGCGGCGGGAGAGCCGAAAGAGACCCAGTACTTC | CAAGEPKETQYF
- | TRBJ1-3 | TRBV28 | TRBD1 | TGTGCCAGCAGTCCGGGTGGGGGGACAGCCCGAAACACCATATATTTT | CASSPGGGTARNTIYF
- | TRBJ2-7 | TRBV28 | - | TGTGCCAGCAGTTCCGCCGGGACAAGGATTATCGAGCAGTACTTC | CASSSAGTRIIEQYF
- | TRBJ2-4 | TRBV5-1 | TRBD1 | TGCGCCAGCAGGTTAGGGGGCGATGAAAACATTCAGTACTTC | CASRLGGDENIQYF
- | TRBJ2-3 | TRBV9 | TRBD1 | TGTGCCAGCAGCGCCCGACAGGGGAGGACGAGCACAGATACGCAGTATTTT | CASSARQGRTSTDTQYF
- | TRBJ2-5 | TRBV7-2 | TRBD2 | TGTGCCAGCAGCCCGGGACTAGCGGGGCAAGAGACCCAGTACTTC | CASSPGLAGQETQYF
- | TRBJ1-5 | TRBV30 | - | TGTGCCTGGAGTGTACACAGGGAACCTAATCAGCCCCAGCATTTT | CAWSVHREPNQPQHF
- | TRBJ2-7 | TRBV18 | - | TGTGCCAGCTCACCAACTACAGGGTCCTCCTACGAGCAGTACTTC | CASSPTTGSSYEQYF
- | TRBJ2-1 | TRBV9 | TRBD2 | TGTGCCAGCAGCGTAGAAAGTAGCGGGAGCGGTAGGTCCTACAATGAGCAGTTCTTC | CASSVESSGSGRSYNEQFF
- | TRBJ2-3 | TRBV7-9 | - | TGTGCCAGCAGCTGGTCCGGGACTAGCACAGATACGCAGTATTTT | CASSWSGTSTDTQYF
- | TRBJ2-3 | TRBV5-1 | TRBD2 | TGCGCCAGCAGCTTAGGCGGGGGATCCACAGATACGCAGTATTTT | CASSLGGGSTDTQYF
- | TRBJ2-4 | TRBV7-2 | - | TGTGCCAGCAGCTTCTCCGGGTCAAACAAAAACATTCAGTACTTC | CASSFSGSNKNIQYF
many | TRBJ2-5 | TRBV28 | TRBD1 | TGTGCCAGCAGGTCCTGGACAGGGGGAATGGGAGAGACCCAGTACTTC | CASRSWTGGMGETQYF
- | TRBJ2-1 | TRBV11-2 | TRBD2 | TGTGCCAGCAGCTTAGCGGACCGGGCGGGAGGCAGTGAGCAGTTCTTC | CASSLADRAGGSEQFF
- | TRBJ2-1 | TRBV7-3 | TRBD2 | TGTGCCAGCAGCTTAGCTCCGGGACTAGCGGACAATGAGCAGTTCTTC | CASSLAPGLADNEQFF
once | TRBJ2-7 | TRBV18 | - | TGTGCCAGCTCACCCCCGGGACTTCCCTACGAGCAGTACTTC | CASSPPGLPYEQYF
- | TRBJ2-1 | TRBV19 | - | TGTGCCAGTAGCAAAACCGCAGGGGTAAACAATGAGCAGTTCTTC | CASSKTAGVNNEQFF
few | TRBJ2-7 | TRBV6-5 | TRBD2 | TGTGCCAGCAGTACCCCGCGGGGGATCGCCTACGAGCAGTACTTC | CASSTPRGIAYEQYF
once | TRBJ2-3 | TRBV2 | TRBD2 | TGTGCCAGCAGTCGAGCGGGAGTTCGAACAGATACGCAGTATTTT | CASSRAGVRTDTQYF
- | TRBJ2-7 | TRBV29-1 | TRBD1 | TGCAGCGTGAGGGGGACAGGGGAAGGCGAGCAGTACTTC | CSVRGTGEGEQYF
few | TRBJ1-6 | TRBV27 | TRBD1 | TGTGCCAGCAAGTCCCGAGGGGGCGTCGGAAATTCACCCCTCCACTTT | CASKSRGGVGNSPLHF
few | TRBJ1-6 | TRBV5-1 | - | TGCGCCAGCAGCTTTGGTAGCTCGGGGTCACCCCTCCACTTT | CASSFGSSGSPLHF
- | TRBJ2-2 | TRBV6-5 | - | TGTGCCAGCAGTTACGCGAATGAAGGGGAGCTGTTTTTT | CASSYANEGELFF